This T cell receptor (beta chain) was profiled in a study of T cell responses to AZD1222 COVID-19 vaccine. Study-wide results and limits: Donors skewed white British and female; clonal diversity was possibly underestimated.

Libraries were prepared by immunoSEQ multiplex PCR; TCRdb keeps only in-frame clonotypes and omits some of them. This sample has about 90,000 clones, with around 91% found just once. V lost 5 bases to trimming and J lost 5 bases, with 19 bases between them. Germline CDR1 and CDR2: SGHTA and FQGTGA. The CDR3 consists of 16 residues. As concerns this clone: Its antigen is unknown.

This sequence joins TRBV7-3 and TRBJ2-1; TRBD2 is a possible D gene (6 bases). This receptor was taken from an adult in good health. Here the sequenced sample was peripheral blood, taken on day 0 of MenACWY control vaccination. The CDR3 region has the DNA TGTGCCAGCAGCGGATGGAGCGGGCCCCACGACAATGAGCAGTTCTTC. Translating it yields CASSGWSGPHDNEQFF.